This TCR beta chain is from a study of human T cells and chemical hapten exposure. Study information: For sensitization, 2% DPC was applied to an approximately 2 cm by approximately 2 cm patch of upper inner arm skin. Upper-back patch tests with 0.01% DPC were read at 6 days. TCR yields per sample varied, mainly owing to small pooled library volume differences.

Notes on this clonotype: Antigen unknown.

TCRdb re-called the RACE reads through MiXCR, storing one row per CDR3 protein. The sample records roughly 380,000 distinct CDR3 sequences, 4.8% being singletons. The time point was: patch test 1, 2 weeks after DPC sensitization. Noted treatment: therapeutic diphenylcyclopropenone sensitization with weekly scalp DPC. The study, taken as a whole, reports: The immune response of these alopecia patients might not match healthy individuals'.

Sequencing was performed on whole blood, taken in connection with sensitization to the hapten diphenylcyclopropenone (DPC). This clonotype originated in a woman between 50 and 59 years old with alopecia areata. Some clones in this sample may be carry-over from other donors' samples.

DNA for the CDR3: TGTGCCACCAGTGATTTCAAAAGGACTGGGGCCAACGTCCTGACTTTC. It is translated as CATSDFKRTGANVLTF. V and J are TRBV24-1 and TRBJ2-6; D is undetermined. Germline CDR1 is KGHDR and CDR2 is SFDVKD. V lost 1 base to trimming and J lost 2 bases, with 8 bases between them. CDR3 length equals 16 residues.